The 19 T cell receptor beta chains below come from one sample, sequenced in a study of cytomegalovirus exposure and HLA in healthy donors. The PCR ran on 60 Vbeta and 13 Jbeta primers. TCRdb's copy holds only in-frame clones and misses some; the assay was immunoSEQ multiplex PCR. This repertoire shows roughly 200,000 clones, less than 85% found once; its top ten account for over 0.55%. Sequencing input: PBMCs. These receptors originate from a man aged 18 to 30 in good health and CMV-seronegative.

This clone was seen a few times. The rearrangement joins TRBV5-6 to TRBJ2-7; D is uncertain. The V gene's germline CDR1 is SGHDT and CDR2 YYEEEE. This CDR3 is 15 amino acids long. V was clipped by 3 bases and J by 2 bases, with 15 bases between them. CDR3 in amino acids: CASSSKSRSPYEQYF. In nucleotides, the CDR3 is TGTGCCAGCAGCTCTAAAAGCAGGTCCCCCTACGAGCAGTACTTC.

V and J are TRBV6-5 and TRBJ2-7, with 7 bases lining up with TRBD2. The V gene end was trimmed by 6 bases and the J gene end by 2 bases; junction bases not matched to a gene: 7. The CDR3 consists of 14 residues. From germline, CDR1 is MNHEY and CDR2 SVGAGI. CDR3 in DNA: TGTGCCAGCAGCCGAGCTAGCGGACCCTACGAGCAGTACTTC. Translated, it gives CASSRASGPYEQYF.

This chain joins TRBV6-5 and TRBJ2-3; 7 bases are shared with TRBD2. The length of the CDR3 is 16 residues. Germline values: CDR1 MNHEY, CDR2 SVGAGI. V dropped 2 bases and J dropped 0; count of bases not matched to a gene: 5. The CDR3 DNA sequence: TGTGCCAGCAGTTACGGGGGGGACCCTAGCACAGATACGCAGTATTTT. It is translated as CASSYGGDPSTDTQYF.

The chain has TRBV4-2 and TRBJ2-5; the D gene is possibly TRBD2 (6 bases). TRBJ2-7 explains the end of the DNA better; the J call may be wrong. Germline values: CDR1 LGHNA, CDR2 YNFKEQ. This CDR3 contains 14 residues. CDR3 region: CASSQVAVNHEQYF. In DNA form, the CDR3 reads TGTGCCAGCAGCCAAGTAGCGGTCAACCACGAGCAGTACTTC.

V is TRBV30 and J is TRBJ2-5; possibly TRBD1 for D (6 bases). Looked up from germline, CDR1 is GTSNPN and CDR2 is SVGIG (reference sequence). Deletions cut 2 bases from V and 2 bases from J, with 15 bases between. CDR3 length equals 15 residues. DNA for the CDR3: TGTGCCTGGAGTCCCAGGGGCGACCTACAAGAGACCCAGTACTTC. Translated, it gives CAWSPRGDLQETQYF.

The chain couples TRBV11-1 to TRBJ2-1; 10 positions agree with TRBD2. The ends lost 5 bases at V and 8 bases at J; junction bases unmatched: 9. Germline loops: CDR1 SGHAT, CDR2 FQDESV (reference sequence). This CDR3 has 15 amino acids. Here the CDR3 reads CASSQLAGVWDEQFF. CDR3 DNA: TGTGCCAGCAGCCAGCTAGCGGGAGTCTGGGATGAGCAGTTCTTC.

The rearrangement links TRBV11-2 to TRBJ2-3; 8 bases agree with TRBD2. The V gene end was trimmed by 3 bases and the J gene end by 7 bases; junction bases not matched to a gene: 9. The V gene's germline CDR1 is SGHAT and CDR2 FQNNGV. The length of the CDR3 is 15 residues. This chain's CDR3 is CASSFASGSGYTQYF. CDR3 DNA sequence: TGTGCCAGCAGCTTTGCCAGCGGGAGTGGGTATACGCAGTATTTT.

The table lists this clone with a few counts. The genes are TRBV27 and TRBJ1-5; TRBD1 matches at 7 bases. The CDR3 totals 16 residues. Germline V gene data show CDR1 as MNHEY and CDR2 as SMNVEV (reference sequence). Losses at the gene ends were 1 base for V and 3 bases for J; bases not matched to a gene: 6. The CDR3: CASSLFGGQINQPQHF. CDR3 bases: TGTGCCAGCAGTTTATTTGGGGGACAGATCAATCAGCCCCAGCATTTT.

The rearrangement links TRBV7-9 to TRBJ1-1; the D is unclear. Per germline, CDR1 SEHNR and CDR2 FQNEAQ (reference sequence). V shed 8 bases and J shed 2 bases, with 15 bases lying between them. This CDR3 spans 14 amino acids. CDR3 sequence (DNA): TGTGCCAGCGGATTAGCCCCCTCCAACACTGAAGCTTTCTTT. This gives the protein CASGLAPSNTEAFF.

The chain links TRBV10-1 to TRBJ2-7; 8 nucleotides match TRBD1. The germline CDR1 and CDR2 sequences are WNHNN and SYGVQD (reference sequence). This CDR3 contains 15 residues. The J segment lost 1 base and the V segment lost 1 base, leaving 3 bases of the junction unmatched. The CDR3 sequence: CASSEYRGDSYEQYF. The CDR3 nucleotides are TGCGCCAGCAGTGAGTACAGGGGGGATTCCTACGAGCAGTACTTC.

The rearrangement uses TRBV11-1 and TRBJ1-1, with 7 bases identical to TRBD1. The CDR3 covers 13 residues. The germline gives CDR1 SGHAT, CDR2 FQDESV (reference sequence). V shed 6 bases, J shed 3 bases, and the junction held 4 bases outside the gene matches. This chain's CDR3 is CASRRQGDTEAFF. The CDR3 region has the DNA TGTGCCAGCAGACGACAGGGTGACACTGAAGCTTTCTTT.

The chain is built from TRBV5-1 and TRBJ1-1; unclear D gene. Trimming removed 0 bases from V and 0 bases from J, with 3 bases in between. Germline CDR1 reads SGHRS; CDR2 reads YFSETQ. The CDR3 totals 13 residues. As DNA, the CDR3 is TGCGCCAGCAGCTTGGTTATGAACACTGAAGCTTTCTTT. Its protein product is CASSLVMNTEAFF.

This clone was detected only once. V gene TRBV2 combines with J gene TRBJ2-7; D not resolved. V lost 5 bases and J lost 1, with 3 bases in between. This CDR3 is built from 11 residues. In germline, CDR1 is SNHLY, CDR2 FYNNEI. The CDR3 reads CASSQSYEQYF. The DNA for the CDR3 is TGTGCCAGCAGTCAATCCTACGAGCAGTACTTC.

This chain uses TRBV9 with TRBJ1-2; 9 bases agree with TRBD1. V was pared by 0 bases and J by 3 bases, with 0 bases of the junction left unmatched. Looked up from germline, CDR1 is SGDLS and CDR2 is YYNGEE. This CDR3 has 14 amino acids. CDR3 amino acids: CASSVGTGDYGYTF. In DNA form, the CDR3 reads TGTGCCAGCAGCGTAGGGACAGGGGACTATGGCTACACCTTC.

The rearrangement links TRBV5-1 to TRBJ2-3; 7 nucleotides agree with TRBD1. The V segment lost 4 bases and the J segment 2 bases; nucleotides outside the gene matches: 4. The CDR3 is 14 amino acids. CDR1 and CDR2 (germline): SGHRS, YFSETQ. The CDR3 DNA sequence: TGCGCCAGCAGCGGGGGACAGCCCACAGATACGCAGTATTTT. The encoded protein is CASSGGQPTDTQYF.

The J gene is TRBJ2-5, the V gene TRBV10-3, with 12 nucleotides matching TRBD2. The trim removed 10 bases at V and 4 bases at J, leaving 4 bases unmatched. Germline values: CDR1 ENHRY, CDR2 SYGVKD. The CDR3 has 13 residues. The DNA of the CDR3 is TGTGCCACCCTAGCGGGAGGGCGAGAGACCCAGTACTTC. It encodes CATLAGGRETQYF.

The chain links TRBV2 to TRBJ2-7; tentative D call: TRBD1 (6 bases). Per the germline V gene, CDR1 is SNHLY and CDR2 is FYNNEI. This CDR3 has 14 residues. V gave up 5 bases and J gave up 5 bases, with 16 bases separating them. CDR3 amino acids: CASSFRTVSDEQYF. The CDR3, as DNA: TGTGCCAGCAGTTTCCGGACAGTTAGCGACGAGCAGTACTTC. The full variable domain, rest sourced from reference TRBV2 and TRBJ2-7, is EPEVTQTPSHQVTQMGQEVILRCVPISNHLYFYWYRQILGQKVEFLVSFYNNEISEKSEIFDDQFSVERPDGSNFTLKIRSTKLEDSAMYFCASSFRTVSDEQYFGPGTRLTVT.

CDR3 nucleotides: TGTGCCAGCAGCTCTAACCCAGGGACTGAAGCTTTCTTT. This gives the protein CASSSNPGTEAFF. The chain has TRBV7-3 and TRBJ1-1; a possible D gene is TRBD1 (5 bases). The CDR3 contains 13 residues. The ends were cut back, 4 bases at V and 5 bases at J, with 11 bases in the middle. Germline V gene data show CDR1 as SGHTA and CDR2 as FQGTGA.

This chain joins TRBV2 and TRBJ1-1; 7 bases align to TRBD1. V was clipped by 1 base and J by 10 bases; unmatched bases: 12. The V gene's germline CDR1 is SNHLY and CDR2 FYNNEI. The CDR3 sequence is 15 residues long. CDR3 bases: TGTGCCAGCAGTGAAGAAAGGGGGCCGGCCGGGGGAGCTTTCTTT. The encoded protein is CASSEERGPAGGAFF.